The present entry profiles one TCR beta chain with its context. Its antigen is still unknown. Combining a sample-barcoded 5' primer with a J-beta primer mix, a second PCR ran for 7 to 11 cycles. CDR3-containing paired-end reads numbered at least 2.5 million in each sample. TCRdb re-called the 5' RACE reads through MiXCR, storing one row per CDR3 protein. The profile shows around 750,000 distinct CDR3 sequences, about 55% of them singletons. This sample stems from a study of blood T cells in healthy people across ages. Isolated per sample were at least 7 million PBMCs. Study-wide results and limits: In long-lived donors, naive CD4+ cell counts and diversity exceeded those of aged donors.

The germline V gene has CDR1 MNHEY and CDR2 SMNVEV (reference sequence). The CDR3 spans 15 residues. V shed 5 bases, J shed 5 bases, and the junction held 9 bases outside the gene matches. The clonotype originates from a man older than 75 in good health. The V gene is TRBV27, the J gene TRBJ1-5, with 7 bases matching TRBD1. Sequenced sample: blood. The CDR3 spells CASSPLTGRDQPQHF. The CDR3 coding sequence is TGTGCCAGCAGTCCCCTGACAGGGCGGGATCAGCCCCAGCATTTT.